The 31 T cell receptor beta chains reported below all come from one sample, sequenced in a study of cytomegalovirus exposure and HLA in healthy donors. The PCR ran on 60 Vbeta and 13 Jbeta primers. Data came from immunoSEQ multiplex PCR; TCRdb stores just in-frame clones and leaves some out. The sample has about 160,000 clones, more than 80% seen once. The sample consisted of PBMCs. Receptors were obtained from a woman younger than 35 in good health and CMV-seronegative.

The rearrangement uses TRBV9 and TRBJ1-5; D perhaps matches TRBD1 (6 bases). The CDR3 has 15 residues. Between the trimmed V and J ends, which lost 0 bases and 4 bases, there was a span of 11 bases. Germline V lookup: CDR1 SGDLS, CDR2 YYNGEE. CDR3 coding DNA: TGTGCCAGCAGCGTAGGGAGTACAGGGAATCAGCCCCAGCATTTT. Protein sequence: CASSVGSTGNQPQHF.

This clone has a single count. The chain has TRBV11-1 and TRBJ2-2, with a tentative D call TRBD2 (5 bases). CDR1 is SGHAT, CDR2 FQDESV, per germline (reference sequence). The CDR3 loop spans 17 amino acids. V gave up 1 base and J gave up 1 base, with 13 bases separating them. CDR3 coding DNA: TGTGCCAGCAGCTTAGAAGGCTGGCGGGTGAACACCGGGGAGCTGTTTTTT. It translates to CASSLEGWRVNTGELFF.

The chain uses TRBV5-3 and TRBJ1-2; D call uncertain. TRBV5-3 is reported as an ORF; its role is uncertain. The CDR3 runs 15 residues. Between the trimmed V and J ends, which lost 1 base and 2 bases, there was a span of 12 bases. This CDR3 reads CARSLWRRRNYGYTF. As DNA, the CDR3 is TGTGCCAGAAGCTTGTGGCGTCGCAGGAACTATGGCTACACCTTC.

Concerning this clone itself: The junction does not match germline at one end; this may be a read error. This rearrangement joins TRBV7-9 to TRBJ2-2; 10 bases are shared with TRBD1. The germline gives CDR1 SEHNR, CDR2 FQNEAQ (reference sequence). The CDR3 extends over 15 amino acids. CDR3 coding DNA: TGTTCCAGCAGCACCGGGACAGGGGACTTAGGGGAGCTGTTTTTT. Translating gives CSSSTGTGDLGELFF.

CDR3 loop: CASSDPMTSGLSYEQYF. CDR3 nucleotide sequence: TGTGCCAGCAGTGATCCAATGACTAGCGGCCTCTCCTACGAGCAGTACTTC. The V and J genes are TRBV2 and TRBJ2-7, with 9 bases that match TRBD2. The CDR3 has 17 amino acids. Germline V CDR1 and CDR2: SNHLY, FYNNEI. The V segment lost 3 bases and the J segment 0 bases; nucleotides outside the gene matches: 9.

The gene calls are TRBV5-6 and TRBJ2-7, with D perhaps matching TRBD2 (6 bases). Trimming removed 2 bases at V and 3 bases at J, with 9 bases between. This CDR3 is 13 amino acids long. The V gene's germline CDR1 is SGHDT and CDR2 YYEEEE. The CDR3 DNA reads TGTGCCAGCAGCTTTGTGGGAGGCTACGAGCAGTACTTC. Translation: CASSFVGGYEQYF.

This chain uses TRBV10-3 with TRBJ2-5; 10 positions match TRBD1. The better agreement between TRBJ2-7 and the DNA end casts doubt on the J call. Germline CDR1 is ENHRY and CDR2 is SYGVKD. The CDR3 covers 13 residues. The CDR3 reads CAIGQGVTYEQYF. The CDR3 DNA reads TGTGCCATTGGACAGGGGGTGACCTACGAGCAGTACTTC.

The chain's CDR3 is CASSFRDRGHEQYF. CDR3 DNA: TGCGCCAGCAGCTTCCGGGACAGGGGCCACGAGCAGTACTTC. V and J are TRBV5-1 and TRBJ2-7; 10 bases map to TRBD1. V trimming: 2 bases; J trimming: 5 bases; junction bases outside the gene matches: 4. The CDR3 contains 14 residues. The germline V gene has CDR1 SGHRS and CDR2 YFSETQ.

The chain has TRBV9 and TRBJ2-3; weak D call: TRBD2 (6 bases). Trimming took 0 bases from V and 3 from J, leaving 14 bases between them. The germline V gene encodes CDR1 SGDLS and CDR2 YYNGEE. The CDR3 is 16 amino acids. As DNA, the CDR3 is TGTGCCAGCAGCGTAGCTCTGACGGGGACTACAGATACGCAGTATTTT. As protein: CASSVALTGTTDTQYF.

J is TRBJ2-5 and V is TRBV4-2; 14 bases line up with TRBD2. From germline, CDR1 is LGHNA and CDR2 YNFKEQ. The length of the CDR3 is 19 residues. With V trimmed by 0 bases and J by 1 base, 7 bases remained unmatched. The CDR3 is CASSQERTSGGRLQETQYF. In DNA, the CDR3 is TGTGCCAGCAGCCAAGAGAGGACTAGCGGGGGGCGACTCCAAGAGACCCAGTACTTC.

The V call is TRBV6-1, the J call TRBJ1-4; 7 nucleotides agree with TRBD1. The length of the CDR3 is 14 residues. Trimming cost V 3 bases and J 6 bases; bases outside gene matches: 4. The germline V gene encodes CDR1 MNHNS and CDR2 SASEGT. For the CDR3, the DNA is TGTGCCAGCAGTGAGGGACAGTATGATGAAAAACTGTTTTTT. This translates into CASSEGQYDEKLFF.

This chain uses TRBV6-6 with TRBJ1-2; no reliable D call. Per germline, CDR1 MNHNY and CDR2 SVGAGI (reference sequence). Trimming pared 0 bases from V and 4 bases from J, leaving 9 bases between. CDR3 size: 14 residues. This CDR3 is CASSYSPAAYGYTF. The CDR3 DNA reads as TGTGCCAGCAGTTACTCTCCGGCGGCCTATGGCTACACCTTC.

V is TRBV11-2 and J is TRBJ1-1, with TRBD1 identical over 8 bases. The CDR3 loop spans 15 amino acids. V trimming: 3 bases; J trimming: 6 bases; junction bases outside the gene matches: 9. The germline CDR1 and CDR2 sequences are SGHAT and FQNNGV. CDR3 sequence reads: CASSFDDRGIAEAFF. The CDR3, as DNA: TGTGCCAGCAGCTTCGACGACAGGGGAATAGCTGAAGCTTTCTTT.

The chain is built from TRBV27 and TRBJ1-2; TRBD1 matches at 8 bases. Looked up from germline, CDR1 is MNHEY and CDR2 is SMNVEV (reference sequence). Germline trimming cut 6 bases from V and 7 bases from J; bases unmatched to any gene: 1. The CDR3 is made up of 11 amino acids. The CDR3 here is CASRDRVGYTF. CDR3 nucleotides: TGTGCCAGCAGGGACAGGGTTGGCTACACCTTC.

The chain links TRBV18 to TRBJ2-1; D may be TRBD2 (5 bases). The germline V and J ends were trimmed by 0 bases and 2 bases, with 8 bases remaining between them. The germline V gene encodes CDR1 KGHSH and CDR2 LQKENI. The CDR3 is 15 amino acids. CDR3 bases: TGTGCCAGCTCACCACCGGGGAGCGCCTACAATGAGCAGTTCTTC. Translation: CASSPPGSAYNEQFF.

The V call is TRBV10-3, the J call TRBJ2-7; 8 bases agree with TRBD2. V dropped 0 bases and J dropped 0; count of bases not matched to a gene: 13. Germline CDR1 and CDR2: ENHRY and SYGVKD. This CDR3 is built from 19 residues. DNA of the CDR3: TGTGCCATCAGTGAGTCGATGTCAATAACTAGCGGAGGCTCCTACGAGCAGTACTTC. It specifies CAISESMSITSGGSYEQYF.

V is TRBV5-4 and J is TRBJ1-2; 10 bases match TRBD1. The CDR3 length is 15 residues. V trimming: 5 bases; J trimming: 4 bases; junction bases outside the gene matches: 8. The germline gives CDR1 SGHNT, CDR2 YYREEE (reference sequence). CDR3 sequence reads: CASSSDRGLGYGYTF. CDR3 coding DNA: TGTGCCAGCAGTTCCGACAGGGGGCTGGGCTATGGCTACACCTTC. Looking up the rest from reference TRBV5-4 and TRBJ1-2 gives the full variable domain: ETGVTQSPTHLIKTRGQQVTLRCSSQSGHNTVSWYQQALGQGPQFIFQYYREEENGRGNFPPRFSGLQFPNYSSELNVNALELDDSALYLCASSSDRGLGYGYTFGSGTRLTVV.

V is TRBV7-9 and J is TRBJ1-3, with TRBD1 matching 10 bases. The CDR3 length is 17 residues. Germline lookup yields CDR1 SEHNR and CDR2 FQNEAQ (reference sequence). V gave up 2 bases and J gave up 0 bases; unmatched junction bases: 4. CDR3 amino acids: CASSLRQGALSGNTIYF. The CDR3 DNA is TGTGCCAGCAGCTTACGACAGGGGGCCCTCTCTGGAAACACCATATATTTT.

The chain uses TRBV28 and TRBJ2-6; the D is unclear. The germline gives CDR1 MDHEN, CDR2 SYDVKM. This CDR3 is built from 17 residues. Trimming took 5 bases from V and 0 from J, leaving 14 bases between them. Written as DNA, the CDR3 is TGTGCCAGCAGTCACCAACAGTCCTACTCTGGGGCCAACGTCCTGACTTTC. Translating it yields CASSHQQSYSGANVLTF. The complete variable domain, with remaining parts taken from reference TRBV28 and TRBJ2-6, reads DVKVTQSSRYLVKRTGEKVFLECVQDMDHENMFWYRQDPGLGLRLIYFSYDVKMKEKGDIPEGYSVSREKKERFSLILESASTNQTSMYLCASSHQQSYSGANVLTFGAGSRLTVL.

The chain links TRBV7-9 to TRBJ1-6; weak D call: TRBD1 (5 bases). The CDR3 is 17 residues long. Trimming pared 0 bases from V and 6 bases from J, leaving 15 bases between. Germline values: CDR1 SEHNR, CDR2 FQNEAQ (reference sequence). The CDR3 coding sequence is TGTGCCAGCAGCTTAGCGGGGGGGGGTTATGCTAATTCACCCCTCCACTTT. This sequence encodes CASSLAGGGYANSPLHF. Full variable domain (missing parts from reference TRBV7-9 and TRBJ1-6): DTGVSQNPRHKITKRGQNVTFRCDPISEHNRLYWYRQTLGQGPEFLTYFQNEAQLEKSRLLSDRFSAERPKGSFSTLEIQRTEQGDSAMYLCASSLAGGGYANSPLHFGNGTRLTVT.

The V and J genes are TRBV28 and TRBJ1-3; TRBD1 matches at 8 bases. V was pared by 4 bases and J by 3 bases, with 5 bases of the junction left unmatched. This CDR3 spans 15 amino acids. CDR1 is MDHEN and CDR2 is SYDVKM in the germline V gene. The CDR3 DNA is TGTGCCAGCAGTTCACCCAGGGGGCTTGGAAACACCATATATTTT. Amino acid sequence: CASSSPRGLGNTIYF.

The V and J genes are TRBV28 and TRBJ1-2; 7 nucleotides match TRBD1. Germline V lookup: CDR1 MDHEN, CDR2 SYDVKM. The CDR3 covers 17 residues. With V trimmed by 5 bases and J by 0 bases, 12 bases remained unmatched. CDR3 nucleotides: TGTGCCAGCAGTCCACCCGGGACAGCAGGGTCTAACTATGGCTACACCTTC. This encodes CASSPPGTAGSNYGYTF.

In DNA, the CDR3 is TGCGCCAGCAGCCCACAGGGACTAGCGAGGAATGAGCAGTTCTTC. Translated, it gives CASSPQGLARNEQFF. The chain links TRBV5-1 to TRBJ2-1; 10 bases fit TRBD2. Per the germline V gene, CDR1 is SGHRS and CDR2 is YFSETQ. The CDR3 has 15 residues. J gave up 7 bases and V 4 bases, and 8 bases lay outside the gene matches.

The rearrangement links TRBV7-3 to TRBJ2-7; perhaps TRBD2 as D (5 bases). Germline CDR1 is SGHTA and CDR2 is FQGTGA. The germline V and J ends were trimmed by 3 bases and 0 bases, with 12 bases remaining between them. This CDR3 spans 15 amino acids. CDR3 sequence reads: CASSFGGGFSYEQYF. Here the CDR3 DNA reads TGTGCCAGCAGCTTTGGCGGAGGATTCTCCTACGAGCAGTACTTC.

The chain joins TRBV10-2 to TRBJ1-1; 9 bases align to TRBD1. The CDR3 runs 15 residues. Germline CDR1 is WSHSY and CDR2 is SAAADI. Trimming at V came to 8 bases and at J to 5 bases, leaving 12 bases not matched to a gene. The CDR3 sequence is CASGEAGQGKTEAFF. The CDR3 DNA reads as TGCGCCAGCGGCGAGGCAGGACAGGGGAAGACTGAAGCTTTCTTT.

This clone was seen only a few times. The V call is TRBV2, the J call TRBJ2-5; 7 positions match TRBD1. Germline CDR1 is SNHLY and CDR2 is FYNNEI. The CDR3 is 14 residues long. V gave up 2 bases and J gave up 2 bases; unmatched junction bases: 2. The CDR3 sequence is CASSESGQQETQYF. CDR3 sequence (DNA): TGTGCCAGCAGTGAATCGGGACAGCAAGAGACCCAGTACTTC.

The chain couples TRBV19 to TRBJ1-5; D perhaps matches TRBD1 (5 bases). The V and J ends lost 4 bases and 0 bases respectively, with 16 bases between them. The CDR3 is 17 amino acids. Germline V gene data show CDR1 as LNHDA and CDR2 as SQIVND (reference sequence). The CDR3 spells CASSRDGGGYSNQPQHF. CDR3 bases: TGTGCCAGTAGTAGAGACGGGGGGGGTTATAGCAATCAGCCCCAGCATTTT.

The chain has TRBV4-1 and TRBJ2-1, with 8 bases fitting TRBD2. Germline trimming cut 0 bases from V and 16 bases from J; bases unmatched to any gene: 8. CDR1 and CDR2 (germline): MGHRA, YSYEKL. This CDR3 comprises 13 residues. In nucleotides, the CDR3 is TGCGCCAGCAGCCAAGATGCGAGCGGGAGAAGATTCTTC. This sequence encodes CASSQDASGRRFF.

This chain links TRBV7-8 with TRBJ1-5; no clear D gene. This CDR3 comprises 16 residues. The germline V gene has CDR1 SGHVS and CDR2 FQNEAQ. Trimming removed 2 bases at V and 2 bases at J, with 13 bases between. Here the CDR3 reads CASSLYGELGNQPQHF. In DNA form, the CDR3 reads TGTGCCAGCAGCTTATACGGGGAACTCGGCAATCAGCCCCAGCATTTT.

The chain has TRBV29-1 and TRBJ2-1, with TRBD1 matching 7 bases. The junction had 18 bases not matched to a gene; V was cut back by 8 bases and J by 8 bases. The V gene's germline CDR1 is SQVTM and CDR2 ANQGSEA. The CDR3 has 15 residues. The CDR3 bases are TGCAGCACCAAAGACAGGGACAATTTAGTCGATGAGCAGTTCTTC. Its protein is CSTKDRDNLVDEQFF.

This clone was observed a single time. The V gene is TRBV13, the J gene TRBJ2-7; perhaps TRBD1 as D (6 bases). Germline loops: CDR1 PRHDT, CDR2 FYEKMQ (reference sequence). Deletions cut 3 bases from V and 0 bases from J, with 9 bases between. The CDR3 is 14 amino acids. In DNA, the CDR3 is TGTGCCAGCAGCTTTCTGGACAGCTCCTACGAGCAGTACTTC. Translated, it gives CASSFLDSSYEQYF.